Below, one TCR beta chain is given with its context. This sample also contains other DNA sequences that code for the same CDR3. Assay used: immunoSEQ multiplex PCR; TCRdb lists only in-frame clones, some missing. Altogether around 2.3 million clones are present, approximately 95% being singletons, with the ten largest covering around 0.13%. The data belong to a study of shared clonotypes between healthy human individuals. CD4+ cells were split into CD45RA+ naive and CD45RA-negative memory subsets. Trimming stripped 3 bases from V and 8 bases from J, with 4 bases between. The CDR3 is 9 residues long. Germline V gene data show CDR1 as SQVTM and CDR2 as ANQGSEA.

This sequence was found in a man aged 18 to 29 in good health. The chain uses TRBV29-1 and TRBJ1-1; no reliable D call. Sample: naive CD4+ T cells sorted from blood. Subset meaning: CD45RA+ positively selected. The CDR3 region has the DNA TGCAGCGTTGAGGAAGAAGCTTTCTTT. This sequence encodes CSVEEEAFF.